This T cell receptor beta chain was captured in a study of T cells after yellow fever vaccination. The table lists this clonotype with many counts. UMIs and a universal primer site were added when TCR cDNA was made by 5'RACE template switching. TCRdb used MiXCR to reprocess the 5' RACE reads, holding one entry per CDR3 protein. The sample has more than 20,000 distinct CDR3 sequences, around 5.2% seen once. The germline V gene has CDR1 LGHDT and CDR2 YNNKEL (reference sequence). V lost 3 bases and J lost 4; bases outside the gene matches: 15. CDR3 length: 18 residues. V is TRBV3-1 and J is TRBJ2-5; 9 bases are a match to TRBD2. The source is a man between 18 and 29 years old who received the YFV17D yellow fever vaccine. The sequenced sample was PBMCs, either bulk or a sorted T-cell subset (CD4+, CD8+, memory, or dextramer-sorted; not recorded which), obtained about 41 days after the first yellow fever vaccination. Here the CDR3 reads CASSQGLVASGEGETQYF. Written as DNA, the CDR3 is TGTGCCAGCAGCCAGGGGTTAGTCGCTAGCGGGGAAGGAGAGACCCAGTACTTC.